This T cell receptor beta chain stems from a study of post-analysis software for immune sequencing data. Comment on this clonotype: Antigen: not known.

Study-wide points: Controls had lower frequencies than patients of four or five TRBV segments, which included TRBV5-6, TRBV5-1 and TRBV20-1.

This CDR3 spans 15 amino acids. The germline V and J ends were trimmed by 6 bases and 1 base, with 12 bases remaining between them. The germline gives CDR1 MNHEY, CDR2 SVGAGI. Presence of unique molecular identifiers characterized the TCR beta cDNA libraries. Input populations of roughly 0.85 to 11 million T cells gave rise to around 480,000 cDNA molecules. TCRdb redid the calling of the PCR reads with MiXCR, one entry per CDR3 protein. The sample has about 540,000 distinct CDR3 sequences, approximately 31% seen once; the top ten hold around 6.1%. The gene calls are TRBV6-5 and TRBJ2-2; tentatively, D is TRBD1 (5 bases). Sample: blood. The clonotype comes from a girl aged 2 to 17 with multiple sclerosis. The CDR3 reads CASRGEDKNTGELFF. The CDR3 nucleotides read TGTGCCAGCAGGGGCGAGGACAAGAACACCGGGGAGCTGTTTTTT.